These 21 T cell receptor beta chains were sequenced from one sample in a study of STAT5B mutations in CD4+ large granular lymphocyte leukemia. Profiled with immunoSEQ multiplex PCR; TCRdb holds only in-frame clones, not every one. Here the sample spans approximately 30,000 clones, 79% being singletons. What was sequenced was CD4+ T cells from blood buffy coats. The receptors were gathered from a human donor in good health.

This clone was picked up a small number of times. J is TRBJ1-5 and V is TRBV5-1; 7 bases agree with TRBD1. Germline CDR1 SGHRS, CDR2 YFSETQ. The V gene end was trimmed by 4 bases and the J gene end by 3 bases; junction bases not matched to a gene: 7. This CDR3 has 15 amino acids. The CDR3 DNA reads TGCGCCAGCAGCGCCAACACAGGGGCCAATCAGCCCCAGCATTTT. Its protein is CASSANTGANQPQHF.

A few counts support this clone. The V gene is TRBV4-2, the J gene TRBJ2-1; tentatively, D is TRBD1 (6 bases). The CDR3 length is 14 residues. Germline-derived CDR1 and CDR2 are LGHNA and YNFKEQ. Trimming removed 0 bases at V and 7 bases at J, with 10 bases between. The CDR3 coding sequence is TGTGCCAGCAGCCAAGAGATTAGGGGGAATGAGCAGTTCTTC. Its translation: CASSQEIRGNEQFF.

The chain recombines TRBV28 with TRBJ1-2; D is uncertain. Trimming took off 2 bases at V and 3 bases at J, with 10 bases between the two ends. The CDR3 runs 14 residues. Germline V CDR1 and CDR2: MDHEN, SYDVKM. The CDR3 reads CASSLEARDYGYTF. DNA of the CDR3: TGTGCCAGCAGTTTAGAGGCCCGGGACTATGGCTACACCTTC.

V is TRBV7-6 and J is TRBJ2-2; 9 bases agree with TRBD2. J gave up 7 bases and V 4 bases, and 13 bases lay outside the gene matches. This CDR3 is 17 amino acids long. Germline-derived CDR1 and CDR2 are SGHVS and FNYEAQ. CDR3 loop: CASSSGLAKSNVGELFF. CDR3 DNA: TGTGCCAGCAGCTCCGGACTAGCGAAGTCAAATGTCGGGGAGCTGTTTTTT.

The V gene is TRBV6-1, the J gene TRBJ1-2, with TRBD1 matching 8 bases. The V and J ends lost 3 bases and 5 bases, in that order; junction bases with no gene match: 5. Germline loops: CDR1 MNHNS, CDR2 SASEGT. This CDR3 comprises 14 residues. CDR3 sequence reads: CASSDGTGVYGYTF. The CDR3 DNA sequence: TGTGCCAGCAGTGATGGGACAGGAGTGTATGGCTACACCTTC.

Only one count was recorded for this clone. This rearrangement joins TRBV10-3 to TRBJ2-1; TRBD1 matches 11 bases. The CDR3 totals 14 residues. V dropped 8 bases and J dropped 6; count of bases not matched to a gene: 6. Per the germline V gene, CDR1 is ENHRY and CDR2 is SYGVKD. The CDR3 region is CAIQPGQGGNEQFF. The DNA of the CDR3 is TGTGCCATCCAACCGGGACAGGGGGGCAATGAGCAGTTCTTC.

This rearrangement joins TRBV19 to TRBJ2-1; D is uncertain. Germline CDR1 reads LNHDA; CDR2 reads SQIVND (reference sequence). V was clipped by 0 bases and J by 6 bases, with 9 bases between them. This CDR3 region has 14 residues. CDR3 nucleotide sequence: TGTGCCAGTAGTATAGATCCATCCGTCAATGAGCAGTTCTTC. It translates to CASSIDPSVNEQFF.

The gene calls are TRBV19 and TRBJ2-2, with D unresolved. The CDR3 is 14 amino acids. V shed 4 bases and J shed 4 bases, with 10 bases lying between them. Germline assignment: CDR1 LNHDA and CDR2 SQIVND (reference sequence). CDR3 sequence reads: CASSNPISTGELFF. The CDR3 DNA sequence: TGTGCCAGTAGTAACCCCATTTCCACCGGGGAGCTGTTTTTT.

This chain links TRBV27 with TRBJ2-7; 8 bases match TRBD1. After removal of 10 bases from V and 0 bases from J, the junction contained 2 bases not matched to a gene. This CDR3 spans 12 amino acids. The germline gives CDR1 MNHEY, CDR2 SMNVEV (reference sequence). The CDR3 DNA is TGTGCCACTGGGACAGGCTCCTACGAGCAGTACTTC. Translation gives CATGTGSYEQYF.

The chain links TRBV19 to TRBJ2-2; weak D call: TRBD2 (6 bases). There are 15 residues in the CDR3. Between the trimmed V and J ends, which lost 3 bases and 7 bases, there was a span of 15 bases. Germline V gene sequence: CDR1 LNHDA, CDR2 SQIVND (reference sequence). CDR3 amino acids: CASSISGVGLGELFF. The CDR3 nucleotides read TGTGCCAGTAGTATCTCGGGAGTAGGCCTCGGGGAGCTGTTTTTT.

This chain links TRBV5-6 with TRBJ1-2, with 7 nucleotides matching TRBD1. Per the germline V gene, CDR1 is SGHDT and CDR2 is YYEEEE. The V gene end was trimmed by 0 bases and the J gene end by 7 bases; junction bases not matched to a gene: 9. The CDR3 runs to 15 residues. The CDR3 DNA reads TGTGCCAGCAGCTTGGGAGACCTCAGGGGGTTTGGCTACACCTTC. Its protein product is CASSLGDLRGFGYTF.

The genes are TRBV19 and TRBJ2-1, with TRBD1 matching 12 bases. The J segment lost 8 bases and the V segment lost 7 bases, leaving 9 bases of the junction unmatched. The CDR3 is made up of 15 amino acids. Per germline, CDR1 LNHDA and CDR2 SQIVND (reference sequence). CDR3 nucleotide sequence: TGTGCCAGTAACCACCGGGACAGGGGGCGTGATGAGCAGTTCTTC. Translation gives CASNHRDRGRDEQFF.

This clone appeared a few times. The chain recombines TRBV28 with TRBJ1-2; 8 positions agree with TRBD1. CDR3 length: 14 amino acids. Germline V gene lookup returns CDR1 MDHEN and CDR2 SYDVKM. The ends lost 5 bases at V and 4 bases at J; junction bases unmatched: 6. The CDR3: CASSPGQDLYGYTF. Written as DNA, the CDR3 is TGTGCCAGCAGTCCGGGACAGGACCTCTATGGCTACACCTTC.

The chain is built from TRBV10-3 and TRBJ1-1, with unresolved D. The ends were cut back, 11 bases at V and 1 base at J, with 11 bases in the middle. Germline V gene lookup returns CDR1 ENHRY and CDR2 SYGVKD. This CDR3 has 12 amino acids. The CDR3 region has the DNA TGTGCCTCAACCGACGCGAACACTGAAGCTTTCTTT. The encoded protein is CASTDANTEAFF.

This chain joins TRBV7-9 and TRBJ1-2; 9 positions agree with TRBD1. With 5 bases clipped from V and 8 bases from J, the junction kept 9 bases outside the gene matches. This CDR3 has 14 residues. Germline V CDR1 and CDR2: SEHNR, FQNEAQ (reference sequence). CDR3 DNA: TGTGCCAGCAGCCTCCAGGGACAGGGCGAAGGCTACACCTTC. This translates into CASSLQGQGEGYTF.

The V and J genes are TRBV2 and TRBJ1-2, with D unclear. From germline, CDR1 is SNHLY and CDR2 FYNNEI. V lost 5 bases, J lost 2 bases, and 9 bases lay in between. This CDR3 has 13 residues. This chain's CDR3 is CASSPSLNYGYTF. The DNA of the CDR3 is TGTGCCAGCAGTCCCTCACTAAACTATGGCTACACCTTC.

This clone has only a few counts. V gene TRBV2 combines with J gene TRBJ2-2; D unresolved. The germline V gene encodes CDR1 SNHLY and CDR2 FYNNEI. The CDR3 has 16 amino acids. Trimming took off 8 bases at V and 0 bases at J, with 16 bases between the two ends. Written as DNA, the CDR3 is TGTGCCAGCTGCGCCCCCGAAGTTGCGAACACCGGGGAGCTGTTTTTT. Translating gives CASCAPEVANTGELFF.

This clone was counted a few times. The chain combines TRBV19 with TRBJ2-7; D is unresolved. Germline CDR1 is LNHDA and CDR2 is SQIVND (reference sequence). Trimming removed 5 bases from V and 1 base from J, with 6 bases in between. The CDR3 length is 12 residues. The CDR3 coding sequence is TGTGCCAGTAGTTCGAGATCCTACGAGCAGTACTTC. Protein: CASSSRSYEQYF. The full variable domain, its missing parts supplied by reference TRBV19 and TRBJ2-7, is DGGITQSPKYLFRKEGQNVTLSCEQNLNHDAMYWYRQDPGQGLRLIYYSQIVNDFQKGDIAEGYSVSREKKESFPLTVTSAQKNPTAFYLCASSSRSYEQYFGPGTRLTVT.

The chain carries TRBV28 and TRBJ1-4; possible D gene TRBD1, 5 bases. Germline V gene data show CDR1 as MDHEN and CDR2 as SYDVKM. V was shortened by 3 bases and J by 8 bases, with 13 bases between the two germline ends. This CDR3 spans 14 amino acids. The CDR3 loop is CASSLVGREEKLFF. The CDR3 region has the DNA TGTGCCAGCAGTTTGGTGGGGCGGGAGGAAAAACTGTTTTTT. Combining the CDR3 with reference TRBV28 and TRBJ1-4 gives the whole variable domain DVKVTQSSRYLVKRTGEKVFLECVQDMDHENMFWYRQDPGLGLRLIYFSYDVKMKEKGDIPEGYSVSREKKERFSLILESASTNQTSMYLCASSLVGREEKLFFGSGTQLSVL.

The chain joins TRBV30 to TRBJ2-1, with D possibly matching TRBD1 (6 bases). The CDR3 length is 10 residues. With 3 bases removed from V and 9 bases from J, the gap between germline ends came to 6 bases. The germline V gene encodes CDR1 GTSNPN and CDR2 SVGIG (reference sequence). The CDR3 sequence is CAWSRGEQFF. CDR3 sequence (DNA): TGTGCCTGGAGCAGGGGTGAGCAGTTCTTC.

The rearrangement links TRBV11-3 to TRBJ1-5; D not resolved. Germline V gives CDR1 SGHNT, CDR2 YENEEA. Trimming stripped 1 base from V and 5 bases from J, with 12 bases between. The CDR3 runs to 15 residues. This CDR3 is CASSLGEKRDQPQHF. The DNA of the CDR3 is TGTGCCAGCAGCTTAGGAGAGAAGCGGGATCAGCCCCAGCATTTT.